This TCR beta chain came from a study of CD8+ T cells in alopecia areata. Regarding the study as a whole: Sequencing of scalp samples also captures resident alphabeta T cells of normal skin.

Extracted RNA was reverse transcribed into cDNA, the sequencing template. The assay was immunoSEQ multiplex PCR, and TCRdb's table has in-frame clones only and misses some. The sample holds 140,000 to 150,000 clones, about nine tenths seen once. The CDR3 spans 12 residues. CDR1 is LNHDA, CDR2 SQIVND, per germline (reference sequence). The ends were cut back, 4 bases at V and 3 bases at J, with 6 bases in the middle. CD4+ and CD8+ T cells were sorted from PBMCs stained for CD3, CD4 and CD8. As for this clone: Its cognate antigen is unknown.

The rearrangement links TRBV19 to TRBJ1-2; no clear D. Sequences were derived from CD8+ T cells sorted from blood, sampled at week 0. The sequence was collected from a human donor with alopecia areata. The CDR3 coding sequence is TGTGCCAGTAGTACCGGACACTATGGCTACACCTTC. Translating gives CASSTGHYGYTF.